These 2 T cell receptor beta chains came from one sample sequenced in a study of OX40 agonist ivuxolimab in advanced cancers. Data came from immunoSEQ multiplex PCR; TCRdb stores just in-frame clones and leaves some out. The sample has some 71,000 clones; 84% are singletons. Sequencing used CD4+ or CD8+ T cells sorted from blood, obtained in a trial of the OX40 agonist ivuxolimab. The receptors come from an adult with an advanced solid tumor such as melanoma, head and neck, liver or kidney cancer.

This chain links TRBV10-2 with TRBJ1-5; D unresolved. CDR3 length: 13 residues. Trimming cost V 2 bases and J 7 bases, with 9 bases left between them. The V gene's germline CDR1 is WSHSY and CDR2 SAAADI. CDR3 region: CASSETARQPQHF. The CDR3 DNA is TGCGCCAGCAGTGAGACTGCCCGGCAGCCCCAGCATTTT.

The chain links TRBV10-2 to TRBJ2-3, with 8 bases lining up with TRBD2. CDR1 is WSHSY, CDR2 SAAADI, per germline. This CDR3 contains 17 residues. The V segment lost 0 bases and the J segment 4 bases; nucleotides outside the gene matches: 9. The CDR3 DNA follows: TGCGCCAGCAGTGAGTCTGTAATAGCGGGATTCCCAGATACGCAGTATTTT. This sequence encodes CASSESVIAGFPDTQYF.